The 26 T cell receptor beta chains below come from one sample, sequenced in a study of blood T cell repertoires in COVID-19. Assay: immunoSEQ multiplex PCR; the TCRdb copy retains only in-frame clones and omits some. The profile covers 140,000 to 150,000 clones, with approximately 88% appearing a single time and 8% to 11% taken by the ten largest. Specimen: peripheral blood. These receptors were collected from a man aged 55-75 years with active or convalescent COVID-19.

The chain recombines TRBV5-1 with TRBJ2-7; 10 nucleotides agree with TRBD2. The germline V gene encodes CDR1 SGHRS and CDR2 YFSETQ. After removal of 0 bases from V and 3 bases from J, the junction contained 6 bases not matched to a gene. This CDR3 is 16 amino acids long. As DNA, the CDR3 is TGCGCCAGCAGCTTGGTAAGGCTAGCGGGAGTCTACGAGCAGTACTTC. Amino acid sequence: CASSLVRLAGVYEQYF.

V usage is TRBV14 and J usage is TRBJ2-7; 8 nucleotides match TRBD1. Unmatched junction bases numbered 4, after V lost 4 bases and J lost 5 bases. This CDR3 comprises 13 residues. Germline CDR1 is SGHDN and CDR2 is FVKESK. The CDR3 sequence is CASSRSGGHEQYF. For the CDR3, the DNA is TGTGCCAGCAGCCGTTCAGGGGGCCACGAGCAGTACTTC.

This clone was seen once. The chain couples TRBV5-5 to TRBJ1-5; D unclear. Germline CDR1 and CDR2: SGHKS and YYEKEE (reference sequence). V was pared by 0 bases and J by 0 bases, with 7 bases between. CDR3 length: 15 residues. CDR3 residues: CASSLDTYSNQPQHF. CDR3 nucleotides: TGTGCCAGCAGCTTGGATACCTATAGCAATCAGCCCCAGCATTTT.

The chain employs TRBV6-5 and TRBJ2-1; D might be TRBD2 (5 bases). The V end was cut by 8 bases, the J end by 7 bases, with 12 bases between. This CDR3 spans 12 amino acids. CDR1 and CDR2 (germline): MNHEY, SVGAGI. CDR3 protein: CASQRVENEQFF. The CDR3 DNA reads TGTGCCAGCCAGAGGGTTGAAAATGAGCAGTTCTTC.

The chain couples TRBV18 to TRBJ1-1; 9 bases line up with TRBD1. From germline, CDR1 is KGHSH and CDR2 LQKENI. The J segment lost 4 bases and the V segment lost 3 bases, leaving 6 bases of the junction unmatched. CDR3 size: 15 residues. This chain's CDR3 is CASSPGQGIPTEAFF. The CDR3 coding sequence is TGTGCCAGCTCACCGGGACAGGGAATCCCCACTGAAGCTTTCTTT.

The chain recombines TRBV24-1 with TRBJ2-1, with TRBD2 as a possible D gene (7 bases). Germline-derived CDR1 and CDR2 are KGHDR and SFDVKD. The CDR3 has 16 residues. V lost 6 bases, J lost 3 bases, and 17 bases lay in between. The CDR3 DNA is TGTGCCACCAGTCCAAGTGGGGGGGACATCTACAATGAGCAGTTCTTC. Amino acid sequence: CATSPSGGDIYNEQFF.

This chain uses TRBV30 with TRBJ2-5; TRBD2 aligns across 7 bases. V shed 2 bases and J 5 bases; nucleotides not matched to a gene: 5. Germline V gene data show CDR1 as GTSNPN and CDR2 as SVGIG (reference sequence). The CDR3 has 13 residues. Here the CDR3 DNA reads TGTGCCTGGAGTAGGGGAGGGATTGAGACCCAGTACTTC. As protein: CAWSRGGIETQYF.

This rearrangement joins TRBV18 to TRBJ2-3; 9 bases match TRBD2. The CDR3 consists of 17 residues. CDR1 is KGHSH and CDR2 is LQKENI in the germline V gene. Trimming removed 2 bases from V and 3 bases from J; junction bases left unmatched: 9. CDR3 sequence (DNA): TGTGCCAGCTCACCAGGACCGGCGGGAGGGGTGACAGATACGCAGTATTTT. Its translation: CASSPGPAGGVTDTQYF.

A few counts support this clone. V usage is TRBV9 and J usage is TRBJ1-1, with no clear D. Trimming removed 0 bases from V and 3 bases from J, with 6 bases in between. The germline V gene has CDR1 SGDLS and CDR2 YYNGEE. The CDR3 has 13 amino acids. CDR3 bases: TGTGCCAGCAGCGTAGCTACGGACACTGAAGCTTTCTTT. Encoded protein: CASSVATDTEAFF.

The rearrangement joins TRBV2 to TRBJ1-2; the match to TRBD1 covers 8 bases. CDR3 size: 15 residues. The germline V gene encodes CDR1 SNHLY and CDR2 FYNNEI. The ends lost 7 bases at V and 1 base at J; junction bases unmatched: 8. CDR3 in DNA: TGTGCCAGCAACTCTGGGACAGGCCTTAACTATGGCTACACCTTC. Its protein is CASNSGTGLNYGYTF.

The rearrangement links TRBV28 to TRBJ2-5, with 9 bases that match TRBD1. This CDR3 spans 17 amino acids. The V gene's germline CDR1 is MDHEN and CDR2 SYDVKM. V gave up 0 bases and J gave up 3 bases; unmatched junction bases: 8. The CDR3 here is CASSLWKGQGKEETQYF. CDR3 in DNA: TGTGCCAGCAGTTTATGGAAGGGACAGGGTAAAGAAGAGACCCAGTACTTC.

The chain is built from TRBV27 and TRBJ1-6; TRBD1 is a possible D gene (6 bases). V lost 3 bases to trimming and J lost 1 base, with 13 bases between them. The CDR3 is made up of 17 amino acids. CDR1 is MNHEY, CDR2 SMNVEV, per germline (reference sequence). The CDR3 nucleotides are TGTGCCAGCAGTTTTGTGGGGGCCCGGTCCTATAATTCACCCCTCCACTTT. It specifies CASSFVGARSYNSPLHF.

V gene TRBV19 combines with J gene TRBJ2-5; the D is unclear. This CDR3 contains 12 residues. Germline loops: CDR1 LNHDA, CDR2 SQIVND (reference sequence). V shed 4 bases and J shed 4 bases, with 7 bases lying between them. CDR3 in DNA: TGTGCCAGTAGTAAGCTCCGAGAGACCCAGTACTTC. This encodes CASSKLRETQYF.

The CDR3 nucleotides are TGCGCCAGCAGCGCAGGGACAGGTGCCGAGGGGGAGCAGTACTTC. Residues: CASSAGTGAEGEQYF. V usage is TRBV5-1 and J usage is TRBJ2-7; 8 bases map to TRBD1. CDR1 SGHRS and CDR2 YFSETQ come from the germline V gene. J gave up 7 bases and V 4 bases, and 13 bases lay outside the gene matches. The CDR3 spans 15 residues.

CDR3 nucleotide sequence: TGTGCCAGCAGCCAACGACAGGGGAACAGTCAGCCCCAGCATTTT. Its translation is CASSQRQGNSQPQHF. The chain uses TRBV11-2 and TRBJ1-5; 8 bases are shared with TRBD1. CDR3 length: 15 amino acids. V gave up 5 bases and J gave up 6 bases; unmatched junction bases: 9. The germline V gene has CDR1 SGHAT and CDR2 FQNNGV.

The rearrangement joins TRBV21-1 to TRBJ1-5; whether TRBD1, the table's D call, matches the DNA was not checked. TRBV21-1 is a pseudogene segment. CDR3 size: 13 residues. The CDR3 loop is CASAQGAGQPQHF. The CDR3, as DNA: TGTGCCAGCGCTCAGGGGGCGGGTCAGCCCCAGCATTTT.

The chain uses TRBV5-1 and TRBJ2-5, with 7 bases lining up with TRBD1. Germline V lookup: CDR1 SGHRS, CDR2 YFSETQ. The V and J ends lost 6 bases and 3 bases, in that order; junction bases with no gene match: 8. CDR3 size: 14 residues. The CDR3 DNA reads TGCGCCAGCAACCAGACAGGGCAAAAAGAGACCCAGTACTTC. The encoded protein is CASNQTGQKETQYF.

The J gene is TRBJ2-1, the V gene TRBV11-2; D gene unclear. Trimming left V 2 bases short and J 7 bases short, with 6 bases between. This CDR3 comprises 12 residues. Germline values: CDR1 SGHAT, CDR2 FQNNGV. In nucleotides, the CDR3 is TGTGCCAGCAGCTTACAGGATAATGAGCAGTTCTTC. It codes for CASSLQDNEQFF.

The chain recombines TRBV21-1 with TRBJ1-1. TRBV21-1 constitutes a pseudogene. This CDR3 contains 17 residues. Here the CDR3 DNA reads TGTGCCAGCAGCTTCAAGGAATCCGCCGGGGTGAACACTGAAGCTTTCTTT. It is translated as CASSFKESAGVNTEAFF.

The chain has TRBV29-1 and TRBJ2-5; TRBD2 aligns across 7 bases. The CDR3 length is 14 residues. Germline CDR1 and CDR2: SQVTM and ANQGSEA. Trimming cost V 2 bases and J 2 bases; bases outside gene matches: 5. The CDR3 sequence is CSVESAGAQETQYF. For the CDR3, the DNA is TGCAGCGTTGAATCTGCGGGAGCACAAGAGACCCAGTACTTC.

The V and J genes are TRBV28 and TRBJ2-3; 10 nucleotides match TRBD2. This CDR3 region has 15 residues. CDR1 is MDHEN, CDR2 SYDVKM, per germline. The junction had 5 bases not matched to a gene; V was cut back by 5 bases and J by 3 bases. The CDR3 here is CASSTGLALTDTQYF. CDR3 sequence (DNA): TGTGCCAGCAGTACGGGACTAGCGTTGACAGATACGCAGTATTTT.

The V call is TRBV6-5, the J call TRBJ2-2, with TRBD2 matching 7 bases. The V gene's germline CDR1 is MNHEY and CDR2 SVGAGI. The CDR3 has 16 residues. Trimming removed 0 bases from V and 4 bases from J; junction bases left unmatched: 5. The DNA for the CDR3 is TGTGCCAGCAGTTACTCCCCAACGGGAGGCACCGGGGAGCTGTTTTTT. Translating it yields CASSYSPTGGTGELFF.

The chain uses TRBV7-3 and TRBJ2-2, with D possibly TRBD1 on 5 matching bases. Germline values: CDR1 SGHTA, CDR2 FQGTGA. Trimming removed 0 bases at V and 2 bases at J, with 10 bases between. The CDR3 extends over 16 amino acids. The DNA of the CDR3 is TGTGCCAGCAGCTTAACGTTTACAGGCAACACCGGGGAGCTGTTTTTT. It encodes CASSLTFTGNTGELFF.

The gene calls are TRBV9 and TRBJ1-6, with 7 bases matching TRBD1. The CDR3 loop spans 15 amino acids. V was clipped by 3 bases and J by 6 bases; unmatched bases: 6. Looked up from germline, CDR1 is SGDLS and CDR2 is YYNGEE. Written as DNA, the CDR3 is TGTGCCAGCAGCGCCCAACAGGGGCTTAATTCACCCCTCCACTTT. Translated: CASSAQQGLNSPLHF.

The chain uses TRBV6-5 and TRBJ2-1, with 9 nucleotides matching TRBD2. The germline gives CDR1 MNHEY, CDR2 SVGAGI. J was trimmed by 6 bases and V by 4 bases; bases with no gene match: 7. The CDR3 is 15 amino acids. CDR3 DNA: TGTGCCAGCAGTTTCCTGACTAGCGGAATCAATGAGCAGTTCTTC. It is translated as CASSFLTSGINEQFF.

The chain employs TRBV7-2 and TRBJ2-7, with 7 bases matching TRBD1. Germline V gene sequence: CDR1 SGHTA, CDR2 FQGNSA. The V gene end was trimmed by 5 bases and the J gene end by 7 bases; junction bases not matched to a gene: 11. CDR3 length: 14 amino acids. The CDR3: CASSLTRGLGEQYF. As DNA, the CDR3 is TGTGCCAGCAGCCTAACTAGGGGGCTGGGGGAGCAGTACTTC.